Included here is one T cell receptor (beta chain) sequence, with context. The antigen it binds to is not known. Within one base of it there is no much larger clone, and no base qualities were kept. V is reduced by 0 bases and J by 6 bases, leaving a spacing of 8 bases between them. The germline V gene sets CDR1 to SGHTA and CDR2 to FQGNSA. CDR3 length: 14 amino acids, cysteine to phenylalanine. This entry keeps only the CDR3 DNA: 42 bases, framed from base 1. This entry comes from a study of cytotoxic CD8 clonotypes in ibrutinib-treated CLL (dated by TCRdb to 2020 to 2022). Some background on the complete study: In this cohort, some 14 patients were treatment-naive and under 13 were relapsed/refractory, while under 18 had unmutated IGHV. Cryopreserved peripheral blood mononuclear cells were collected at three points: before therapy, at response, and at either sustained remission or disease progression. Samples averaged around 280,000 productive templates and some 91,000 productive rearrangements. Partial responses were observed in 24 patients and complete responses in 2; after a median follow-up of roughly 72 months, remission was maintained in approximately 14 patients and progression was observed in approximately 12. Of the approximately 90 participants in the trial, 26 had longitudinal samples available. Response samples were obtained after a median of about 13 months of treatment, with a range of roughly 6 to 40 months.

On a MiSeq, deep resolution sequencing aimed for a depth between 1 in 1 million and 1 in 200,000 T cells, with each clonotype covered approximately 10x on average. TCR beta libraries were generated with the immunoSEQ hsTCRB Kit. The source study handled its data this way. The data were analyzed with ImmunoSEQ Analyzer and ImmunoSEQ Data Assistant, and V, D and J gene assignments followed IMGT definitions. Clonality was computed as one minus normalized Shannon entropy of productive rearrangement frequencies, ranging from 0 to 1. Only overrepresented clonotypes making up at least 0.05% of the repertoire of each patient were included in the public clonotype analysis. Some 14 age-matched healthy donor repertoires from immuneACCESS served as clonality controls. The table was pulled from immuneACCESS by TCRdb, which kept in-frame rearrangements only. Such tables lose some clones; where checked, under half of the loss comes from unresolved V genes, and the rest has no known cause. The DNA gave D and trimming, while V, J and clone size come from that table. For this sample the table gives roughly 20,000 clones, of which around 70% were detected only once. Of the sample, roughly 24% falls within the top ten clones.

Roughly 2 micrograms of genomic DNA were extracted from cryopreserved PBMCs for TCR beta library preparation. Longitudinal blood samples from CLL patients on ibrutinib monotherapy underwent high-throughput TCR beta sequencing. Patients were enrolled in a phase 2 open-label single-center ibrutinib monotherapy trial. The study at large found these results: At baseline, clonality was higher than in age-matched healthy donors and showed a strong correlation with circulating CD8+ T-cell counts. Sampling times were not matched between sustained-remission and progressing patients, and lymph node repertoires were not studied. Public clonotypes were found to be uncommon and were observed to contract or remain stable during treatment; the increase in clonality was shown to reflect expansion of private clonotypes at ibrutinib response. Clonality rose at ibrutinib response, remained stable during sustained remission, and dropped back toward baseline at progression.

Recombination joined TRBV7-2 with TRBJ2-2; the D gene cannot be named for sure. The sample in question was PBMCs, obtained before ibrutinib treatment. The sequence was collected from a human donor with chronic lymphocytic leukemia. The CDR3 reads CASSLARQAGELFF. The DNA sequence reads TGTGCCAGCAGCTTAGCGCGGCAGGCCGGGGAGCTGTTTTTT.